The present T cell receptor (beta chain) was sequenced within a study of CD8 T cells in ankylosing spondylitis. TCRdb analysed the 5' RACE reads with MiXCR anew, one entry per CDR3 protein. The profile covers nearly 350,000 distinct CDR3 sequences, with under 15% appearing a single time and 1.1% taken by the ten largest. This clonotype was recorded at least ten times. This CDR3 has 15 amino acids. J was trimmed by 2 bases and V by 2 bases; bases with no gene match: 5. V gene TRBV12-3 or TRBV12-4 combines with J gene TRBJ2-5; 7 positions agree with TRBD2. The source of this sequence is a male donor with ankylosing spondylitis or in good health (not recorded which). The sequenced material came from blood, either unsorted or a sorted T cell fraction (not recorded which). CDR3 in DNA: TGTGCCAGCAGTTTACTGGGGGGGAGGCAAGAGACCCAGTACTTC. Its protein product is CASSLLGGRQETQYF.